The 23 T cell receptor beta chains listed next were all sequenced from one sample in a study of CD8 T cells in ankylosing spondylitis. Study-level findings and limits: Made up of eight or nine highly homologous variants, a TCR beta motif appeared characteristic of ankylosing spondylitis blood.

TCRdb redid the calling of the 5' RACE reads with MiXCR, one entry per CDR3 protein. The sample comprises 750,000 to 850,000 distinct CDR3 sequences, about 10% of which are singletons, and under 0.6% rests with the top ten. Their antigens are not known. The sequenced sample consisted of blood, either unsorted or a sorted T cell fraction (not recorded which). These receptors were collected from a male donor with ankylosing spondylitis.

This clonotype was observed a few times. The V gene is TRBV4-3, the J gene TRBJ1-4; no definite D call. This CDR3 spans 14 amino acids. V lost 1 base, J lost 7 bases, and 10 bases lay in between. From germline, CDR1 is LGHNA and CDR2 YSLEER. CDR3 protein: CASSQVPVLEKLFF. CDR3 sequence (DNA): TGCGCCAGCAGCCAAGTCCCAGTGCTTGAAAAACTGTTTTTT.

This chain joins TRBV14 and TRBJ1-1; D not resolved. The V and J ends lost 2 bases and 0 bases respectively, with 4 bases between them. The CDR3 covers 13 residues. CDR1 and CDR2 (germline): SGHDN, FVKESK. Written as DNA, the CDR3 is TGTGCCAGCAGCCAACACATGAACACTGAAGCTTTCTTT. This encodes CASSQHMNTEAFF.

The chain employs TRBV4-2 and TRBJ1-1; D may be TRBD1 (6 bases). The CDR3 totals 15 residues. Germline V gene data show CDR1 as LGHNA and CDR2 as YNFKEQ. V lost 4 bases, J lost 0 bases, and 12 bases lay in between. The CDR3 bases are TGTGCCAGCAGCCCCCCAGGGGTATTGAACACTGAAGCTTTCTTT. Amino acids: CASSPPGVLNTEAFF.

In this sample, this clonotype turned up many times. CDR3 protein: CASSSPGTLGGELFF. The CDR3 DNA reads as TGTGCCAGCAGTTCTCCCGGGACCCTCGGCGGGGAGCTGTTTTTT. The chain combines TRBV12-3 or TRBV12-4 with TRBJ2-2; D tentatively fits TRBD1 or TRBD2 (5 bases each). This CDR3 comprises 15 residues. The ends were cut back, 4 bases at V and 7 bases at J, with 16 bases in the middle.

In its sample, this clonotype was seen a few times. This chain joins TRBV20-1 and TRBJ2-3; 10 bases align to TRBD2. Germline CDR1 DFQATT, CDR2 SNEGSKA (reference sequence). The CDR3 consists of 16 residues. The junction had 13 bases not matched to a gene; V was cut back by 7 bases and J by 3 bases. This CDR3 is CSVPRSSGRVTDTQYF. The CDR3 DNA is TGCAGTGTGCCACGTTCCAGCGGGAGGGTAACAGATACGCAGTATTTT.

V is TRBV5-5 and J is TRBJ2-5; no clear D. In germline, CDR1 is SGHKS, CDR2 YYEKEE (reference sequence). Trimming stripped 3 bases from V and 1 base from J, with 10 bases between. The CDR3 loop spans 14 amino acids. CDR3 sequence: CASSYQWAQETQYF. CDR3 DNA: TGTGCCAGCAGCTACCAATGGGCCCAAGAGACCCAGTACTTC.

The CDR3 spells CSVREVLAVGPFGRDTQYF. The CDR3 DNA reads TGCAGCGTACGAGAGGTTCTAGCGGTAGGGCCTTTTGGGCGAGATACGCAGTATTTT. The chain couples TRBV29-1 to TRBJ2-3; the match to TRBD2 covers 7 bases. V dropped 6 bases and J dropped 5; count of bases not matched to a gene: 26. This CDR3 has 19 amino acids. Looked up from germline, CDR1 is SQVTM and CDR2 is ANQGSEA.

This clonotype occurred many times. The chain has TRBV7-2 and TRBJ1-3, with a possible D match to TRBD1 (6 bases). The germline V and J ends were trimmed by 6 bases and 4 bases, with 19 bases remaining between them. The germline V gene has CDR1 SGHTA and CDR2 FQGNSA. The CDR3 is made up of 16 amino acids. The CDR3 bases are TGTGCCAGCAGAACGGACGGCGGGGGCGCGGGAAACACCATATATTTT. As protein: CASRTDGGGAGNTIYF. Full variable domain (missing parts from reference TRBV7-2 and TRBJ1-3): GAGVSQSPSNKVTEKGKDVELRCDPISGHTALYWYRQSLGQGLEFLIYFQGNSAPDKSGLPSDRFSAERTGGSVSTLTIQRTQQEDSAVYLCASRTDGGGAGNTIYFGEGSWLTVV.

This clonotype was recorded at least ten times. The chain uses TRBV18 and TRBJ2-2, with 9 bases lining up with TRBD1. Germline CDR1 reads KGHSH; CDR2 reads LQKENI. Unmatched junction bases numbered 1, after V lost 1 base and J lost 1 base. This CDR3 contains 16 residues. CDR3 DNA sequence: TGTGCCAGCTCACCACGGACAGGGGTGAACACCGGGGAGCTGTTTTTT. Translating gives CASSPRTGVNTGELFF.

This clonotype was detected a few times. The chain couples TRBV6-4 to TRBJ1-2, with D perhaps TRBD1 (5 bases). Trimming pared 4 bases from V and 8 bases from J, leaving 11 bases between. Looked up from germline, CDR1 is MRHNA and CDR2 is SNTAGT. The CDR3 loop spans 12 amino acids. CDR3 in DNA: TGTGCCAGCAGTGGCTCAGGGCACGGCTACACCTTC. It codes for CASSGSGHGYTF.

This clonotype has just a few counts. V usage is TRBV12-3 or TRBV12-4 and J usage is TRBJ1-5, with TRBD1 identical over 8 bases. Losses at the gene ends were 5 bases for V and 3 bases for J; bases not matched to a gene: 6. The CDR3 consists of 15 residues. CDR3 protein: CASSQGAWDNQPQHF. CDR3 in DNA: TGTGCCAGCAGTCAGGGGGCGTGGGACAATCAGCCCCAGCATTTT.

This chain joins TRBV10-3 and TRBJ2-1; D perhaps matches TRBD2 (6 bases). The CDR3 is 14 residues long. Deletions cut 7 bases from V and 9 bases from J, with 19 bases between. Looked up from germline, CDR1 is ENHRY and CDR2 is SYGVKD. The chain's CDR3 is CAIKAIRGTGEQFF. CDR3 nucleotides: TGTGCCATCAAGGCCATACGGGGGACCGGTGAGCAGTTCTTC.

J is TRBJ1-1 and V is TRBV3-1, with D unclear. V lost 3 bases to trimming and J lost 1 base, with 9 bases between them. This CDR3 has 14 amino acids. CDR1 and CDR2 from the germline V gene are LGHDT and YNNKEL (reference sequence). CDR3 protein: CASSHRETNTEAFF. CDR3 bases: TGTGCCAGCAGCCACCGGGAGACGAACACTGAAGCTTTCTTT.

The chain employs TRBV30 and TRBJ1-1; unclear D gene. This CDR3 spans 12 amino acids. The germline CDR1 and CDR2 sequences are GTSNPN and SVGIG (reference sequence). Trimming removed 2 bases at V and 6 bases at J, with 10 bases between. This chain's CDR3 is CAWSPYGSEAFF. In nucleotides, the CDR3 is TGTGCCTGGAGTCCATACGGCTCTGAAGCTTTCTTT.

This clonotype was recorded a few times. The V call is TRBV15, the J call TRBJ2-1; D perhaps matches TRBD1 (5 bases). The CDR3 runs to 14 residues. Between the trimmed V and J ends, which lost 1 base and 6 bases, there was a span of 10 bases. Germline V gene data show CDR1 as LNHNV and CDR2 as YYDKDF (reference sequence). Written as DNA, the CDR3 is TGTGCCACCAGCAGAGTAAGGGGCTCCAATGAGCAGTTCTTC. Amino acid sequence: CATSRVRGSNEQFF.

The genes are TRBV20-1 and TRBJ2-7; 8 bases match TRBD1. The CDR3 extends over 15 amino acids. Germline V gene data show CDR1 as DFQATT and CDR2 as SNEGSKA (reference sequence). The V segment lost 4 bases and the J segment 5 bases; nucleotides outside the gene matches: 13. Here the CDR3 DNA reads TGCAGTGCTACTACGGTACGGGACAGGCGCGACGAGCAGTACTTC. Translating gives CSATTVRDRRDEQYF.

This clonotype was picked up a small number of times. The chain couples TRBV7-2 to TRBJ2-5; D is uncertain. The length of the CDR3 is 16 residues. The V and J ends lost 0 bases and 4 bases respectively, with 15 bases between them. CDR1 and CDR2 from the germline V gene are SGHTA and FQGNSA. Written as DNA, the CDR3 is TGTGCCAGCAGCTTAGCCCCTGGTCCGCTAGGAGAGACCCAGTACTTC. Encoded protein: CASSLAPGPLGETQYF.

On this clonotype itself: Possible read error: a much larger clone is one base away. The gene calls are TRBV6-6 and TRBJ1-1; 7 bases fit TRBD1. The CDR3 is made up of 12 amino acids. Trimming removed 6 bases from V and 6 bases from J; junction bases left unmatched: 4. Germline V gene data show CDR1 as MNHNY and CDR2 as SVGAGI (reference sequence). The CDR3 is CASSRQGPEAFF. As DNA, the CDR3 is TGTGCCAGCAGCCGACAGGGCCCTGAAGCTTTCTTT.

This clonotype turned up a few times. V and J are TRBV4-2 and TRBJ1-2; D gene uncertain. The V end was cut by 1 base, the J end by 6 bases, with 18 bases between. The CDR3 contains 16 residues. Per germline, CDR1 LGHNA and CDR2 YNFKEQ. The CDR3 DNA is TGTGCCAGCAGCCAAGCTGAGGGTCGGGGTTGGAATGGCTACACCTTC. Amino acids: CASSQAEGRGWNGYTF.

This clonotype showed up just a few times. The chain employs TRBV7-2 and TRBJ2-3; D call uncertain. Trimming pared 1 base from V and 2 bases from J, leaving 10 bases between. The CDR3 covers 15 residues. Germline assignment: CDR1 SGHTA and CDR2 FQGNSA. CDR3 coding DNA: TGTGCCAGCAGCTTAGTTGGGTTTTTCACAGATACGCAGTATTTT. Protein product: CASSLVGFFTDTQYF.

CDR3 coding DNA: TGTGCCAGCACCTGGGACGGAGAAGCTTTCTTT. It codes for CASTWDGEAFF. The chain couples TRBV7-9 to TRBJ1-1; the D gene is possibly TRBD1 (5 bases). The V end was cut by 7 bases, the J end by 8 bases, with 11 bases between. The CDR3 is 11 residues long. CDR1 is SEHNR and CDR2 is FQNEAQ in the germline V gene (reference sequence). Supplemented by reference TRBV7-9 and TRBJ1-1, the full variable domain reads DTGVSQNPRHKITKRGQNVTFRCDPISEHNRLYWYRQTLGQGPEFLTYFQNEAQLEKSRLLSDRFSAERPKGSFSTLEIQRTEQGDSAMYLCASTWDGEAFFGQGTRLTVV.

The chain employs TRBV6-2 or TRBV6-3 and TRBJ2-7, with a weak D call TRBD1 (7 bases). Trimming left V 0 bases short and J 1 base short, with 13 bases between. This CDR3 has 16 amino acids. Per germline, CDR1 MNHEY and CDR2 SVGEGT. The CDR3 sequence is CASSYSTRTGSYEQYF. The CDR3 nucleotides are TGTGCCAGCAGTTACTCGACTAGGACAGGATCCTACGAGCAGTACTTC.

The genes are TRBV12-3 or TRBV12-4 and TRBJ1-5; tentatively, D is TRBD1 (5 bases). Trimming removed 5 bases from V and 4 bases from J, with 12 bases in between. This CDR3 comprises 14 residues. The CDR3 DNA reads TGTGCCAGCAGTCGACAGTTACAGAATCAGCCCCAGCATTTT. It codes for CASSRQLQNQPQHF.